The T cell receptor beta chain under discussion was sequenced for a study of technical replicates of blood from a handful of donors. V gave up 1 base and J gave up 2 bases, with 8 bases separating them. This CDR3 is built from 14 residues. The germline V gene encodes CDR1 SGHRS and CDR2 YFSETQ. Only in-frame clones appear in the TCRdb table, and some are missing; sequencing was by immunoSEQ multiplex PCR. The sample has about 73,000 clones; around 93% are singletons. This chain uses TRBV5-1 with TRBJ2-3; D is ambiguous. The TCR was taken from a human donor in good health. Specimen: T cells isolated from PBMCs. CDR3 residues: CASSLSQSTDTQYF. As DNA, the CDR3 is TGCGCCAGCAGCTTGTCCCAGTCCACAGATACGCAGTATTTT.